What follows describes a single T cell receptor (beta chain). Its matching antigen is unknown. These data come from a study of cytomegalovirus exposure and HLA in healthy donors. The PCR was carried out with 60 Vbeta primers and 13 Jbeta primers. The method was immunoSEQ multiplex PCR; TCRdb's version includes in-frame clones alone and lacks a portion of them. The table lists more than 95,000 clones, over 75% of them singletons. Study observations and caveats: Most TCRs appeared rarely, but some public TCRs recurred in many donors. Certain indistinguishable V segments, among them TRBV6-2 and TRBV6-3, were excluded.

This CDR3 region has 14 residues. The V gene lost 0 bases and the J gene lost 7 bases, with 11 bases spanning the gap. The germline V gene encodes CDR1 SGHRS and CDR2 YFSETQ. The specimen sequenced was PBMCs. The sequence was obtained from a woman in her thirties or forties in good health and CMV-seropositive. The chain links TRBV5-1 to TRBJ2-1; tentative D call: TRBD2 (6 bases). The CDR3 sequence: CASSLAGLGNEQFF. DNA for the CDR3: TGCGCCAGCAGCTTGGCGGGACTTGGGAATGAGCAGTTCTTC. The variable domain in full, completed from reference TRBV5-1 and TRBJ2-1, reads KAGVTQTPRYLIKTRGQQVTLSCSPISGHRSVSWYQQTPGQGLQFLFEYFSETQRNKGNFPGRFSGRQFSNSRSEMNVSTLELGDSALYLCASSLAGLGNEQFFGPGTRLTVL.